The rows below give T cell receptor beta chains drawn from one sample of a study of identical twins. MiXCR, run by TCRdb on the 5' RACE reads, gives a single entry per CDR3 protein. The sample carries 200,000 to 300,000 distinct CDR3 sequences, roughly 7% recorded once. The same specimen was also included in a second study, on yellow fever vaccine responses in identical twins.

Sequencing was performed on memory (CD45RO+) T cells sorted from blood. The source is a woman aged 18-29 years in good health. CDR3s leave out the opening cysteine and the closing phenylalanine or tryptophan. A D gene is named only where the DNA matches it firmly. Not all rows give a size; the values are once, few, many and, for expanded clones, a class.

D gene: .; J gene: TRBJ2-2; clone size: many; V gene: TRBV12-3/TRBV12-4; CDR3 protein: ASSPVAGTNTGELF
D gene: TRBD1; J gene: TRBJ1-1; clone size: many; V gene: TRBV20-1; CDR3 protein: SAFRTGENTEAF
D gene: .; J gene: TRBJ2-2; clone size: .; V gene: TRBV27; CDR3 protein: ASSLSKLSKQNTGELF
D gene: .; J gene: TRBJ1-1; clone size: many; V gene: TRBV10-3; CDR3 protein: AISDRVGTEAF
D gene: .; J gene: TRBJ1-2; clone size: .; V gene: TRBV15; CDR3 protein: ATSDSGRNYGYT
D gene: .; J gene: TRBJ1-5; clone size: few; V gene: TRBV19; CDR3 protein: ASMPVSGANQPQH
D gene: TRBD1; J gene: TRBJ1-6; clone size: .; V gene: TRBV10-3; CDR3 protein: AISDRQGGDSPLH
D gene: .; J gene: TRBJ2-5; clone size: few; V gene: TRBV11-1; CDR3 protein: ASSLAGGIDGETQY
D gene: .; J gene: TRBJ1-1; clone size: many; V gene: TRBV6-4; CDR3 protein: ASSRQENTEAF
D gene: .; J gene: TRBJ2-1; clone size: few; V gene: TRBV28; CDR3 protein: ASSLPPTDEQF
D gene: .; J gene: TRBJ2-3; clone size: few; V gene: TRBV28; CDR3 protein: ASSLWLWGGTDTQY
D gene: .; J gene: TRBJ1-1; clone size: many; V gene: TRBV5-1; CDR3 protein: ASSLVGSFITEAF
D gene: .; J gene: TRBJ1-6; clone size: many; V gene: TRBV7-8; CDR3 protein: ASSLTGEPSPLH
D gene: TRBD2; J gene: TRBJ2-2; clone size: .; V gene: TRBV5-1; CDR3 protein: ASSLRSGEVAGELF
D gene: TRBD1; J gene: TRBJ1-6; clone size: many; V gene: TRBV5-1; CDR3 protein: ASSSDRPYNSPLH
D gene: .; J gene: TRBJ1-1; clone size: .; V gene: TRBV6-1; CDR3 protein: ASSIKGLTEAF
D gene: TRBD2; J gene: TRBJ2-1; clone size: few; V gene: TRBV7-3; CDR3 protein: ASSLTSGRIDEQF
D gene: TRBD2; J gene: TRBJ2-1; clone size: .; V gene: TRBV5-6; CDR3 protein: ASSLLGTSGRRNEQF
D gene: .; J gene: TRBJ2-7; clone size: many; V gene: TRBV29-1; CDR3 protein: SVVRESYEQY
D gene: .; J gene: TRBJ2-5; clone size: many; V gene: TRBV3-1; CDR3 protein: ASSQRRDQETQY
D gene: TRBD2; J gene: TRBJ2-1; clone size: .; V gene: TRBV4-1; CDR3 protein: ASSQPGTSYNEQF
D gene: TRBD1; J gene: TRBJ2-7; clone size: few; V gene: TRBV6-2/TRBV6-3; CDR3 protein: ASSYGTDSYEQY
D gene: .; J gene: TRBJ2-1; clone size: .; V gene: TRBV7-6; CDR3 protein: ASSSTQGEQF
D gene: .; J gene: TRBJ2-1; clone size: few; V gene: TRBV11-3; CDR3 protein: ASSPGGDNEQF
D gene: .; J gene: TRBJ2-3; clone size: .; V gene: TRBV20-1; CDR3 protein: SARDLGRSTDTQY
D gene: .; J gene: TRBJ1-6; clone size: many; V gene: TRBV7-9; CDR3 protein: ASSSSGTGNSPLH
D gene: TRBD1; J gene: TRBJ1-1; clone size: few; V gene: TRBV3-1; CDR3 protein: ASSQTLQGEAF
D gene: .; J gene: TRBJ2-7; clone size: many; V gene: TRBV7-9; CDR3 protein: ASSPRDGYEQY
D gene: TRBD1; J gene: TRBJ1-2; clone size: .; V gene: TRBV7-8; CDR3 protein: ASSFRGQGTNYGYT
D gene: .; J gene: TRBJ2-3; clone size: few; V gene: TRBV20-1; CDR3 protein: SAPKQAGTDTQY
D gene: .; J gene: TRBJ1-1; clone size: many; V gene: TRBV20-1; CDR3 protein: SARVRDTEAF
D gene: TRBD2; J gene: TRBJ2-7; clone size: many; V gene: TRBV3-1; CDR3 protein: ASSQKSGLVSAEQY
D gene: TRBD2; J gene: TRBJ2-1; clone size: .; V gene: TRBV18; CDR3 protein: ASSPPVAGGRDEQF
D gene: .; J gene: TRBJ1-2; clone size: .; V gene: TRBV27; CDR3 protein: ASRSTVNWYGYT
D gene: .; J gene: TRBJ1-1; clone size: many; V gene: TRBV12-3/TRBV12-4; CDR3 protein: ASGRRARGNTEAF
D gene: .; J gene: TRBJ2-3; clone size: few; V gene: TRBV7-9; CDR3 protein: ASSQADGSTDTQY
D gene: .; J gene: TRBJ2-1; clone size: few; V gene: TRBV12-3/TRBV12-4; CDR3 protein: ASNRGGSSYNEQF
D gene: TRBD1; J gene: TRBJ2-6; clone size: .; V gene: TRBV3-1; CDR3 protein: ASSQARDRAFSGANVLT
D gene: .; J gene: TRBJ2-5; clone size: many; V gene: TRBV24-1; CDR3 protein: ATSDVTPGTQY
D gene: .; J gene: TRBJ1-4; clone size: few; V gene: TRBV5-6; CDR3 protein: ASSPGTGRREKLF
D gene: .; J gene: TRBJ2-3; clone size: .; V gene: TRBV2; CDR3 protein: ASAFRLVRDTDTQY
D gene: .; J gene: TRBJ2-5; clone size: many; V gene: TRBV3-1; CDR3 protein: ASSQDHALLQETQY
D gene: TRBD2; J gene: TRBJ2-7; clone size: .; V gene: TRBV6-9; CDR3 protein: ASSYPRWLAASYEQY
D gene: .; J gene: TRBJ1-5; clone size: .; V gene: TRBV20-1; CDR3 protein: SARLERFRPQH
D gene: TRBD1; J gene: TRBJ1-5; clone size: many; V gene: TRBV27; CDR3 protein: ASSLSTGGNQPQH
D gene: .; J gene: TRBJ2-4; clone size: .; V gene: TRBV9; CDR3 protein: ASSVGQKNIQY
D gene: TRBD1; J gene: TRBJ2-7; clone size: few; V gene: TRBV5-1; CDR3 protein: ASSPAGTGTSYEQY
D gene: TRBD1; J gene: TRBJ2-7; clone size: .; V gene: TRBV18; CDR3 protein: ASSGQGAVGEQY
D gene: TRBD2; J gene: TRBJ2-7; clone size: many; V gene: TRBV6-5; CDR3 protein: ASSYSTSGGSSYEQY
D gene: .; J gene: TRBJ2-2; clone size: .; V gene: TRBV24-1; CDR3 protein: ATSDFGTSGELF
D gene: .; J gene: TRBJ2-2; clone size: many; V gene: TRBV20-1; CDR3 protein: SARHRTANTGELF
D gene: TRBD2; J gene: TRBJ2-7; clone size: few; V gene: TRBV20-1; CDR3 protein: SAPDGGYEQY
D gene: TRBD1; J gene: TRBJ2-7; clone size: few; V gene: TRBV20-1; CDR3 protein: SASTGGYYEQY
D gene: .; J gene: TRBJ2-3; clone size: few; V gene: TRBV10-3; CDR3 protein: AISETSTDTQY
D gene: .; J gene: TRBJ2-1; clone size: many; V gene: TRBV28; CDR3 protein: AIRGGGTAYNEQF
D gene: .; J gene: TRBJ1-1; clone size: many; V gene: TRBV2; CDR3 protein: ASSEAEKAF
D gene: TRBD1; J gene: TRBJ1-5; clone size: .; V gene: TRBV20-1; CDR3 protein: SASGTGPQH
D gene: .; J gene: TRBJ2-6; clone size: few; V gene: TRBV28; CDR3 protein: ASNAPGRQGGANVLT
D gene: .; J gene: TRBJ2-1; clone size: many; V gene: TRBV18; CDR3 protein: ASSYKEGTAFYNEQF
D gene: TRBD2; J gene: TRBJ2-5; clone size: many; V gene: TRBV5-1; CDR3 protein: ASSLGTSGGLDQETQY